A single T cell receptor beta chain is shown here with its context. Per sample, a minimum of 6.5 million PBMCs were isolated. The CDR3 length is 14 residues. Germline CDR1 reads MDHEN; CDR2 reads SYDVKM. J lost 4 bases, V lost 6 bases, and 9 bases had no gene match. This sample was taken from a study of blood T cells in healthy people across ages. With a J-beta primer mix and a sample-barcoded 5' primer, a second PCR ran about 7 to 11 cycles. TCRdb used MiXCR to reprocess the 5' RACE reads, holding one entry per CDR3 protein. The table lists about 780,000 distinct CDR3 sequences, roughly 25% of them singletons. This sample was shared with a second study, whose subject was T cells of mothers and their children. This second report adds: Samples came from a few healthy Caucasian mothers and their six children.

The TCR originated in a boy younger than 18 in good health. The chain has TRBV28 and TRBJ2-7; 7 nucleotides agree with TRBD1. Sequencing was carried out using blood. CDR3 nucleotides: TGTGCCAGCAGGGAGACAGGGAACCTTTACGAGCAGTACTTC. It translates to CASRETGNLYEQYF.